Presented here are 7 T cell receptor beta chains from one specimen sequenced in a study of breast tumors, draining lymph nodes, adjacent tissues. Breast cancer patients provided tissue from their axillary draining lymph nodes. TCRdb itself ran the multiplex PCR reads through MiXCR, one entry per CDR3 protein. The sample holds approximately 130,000 distinct CDR3 sequences, approximately 20% seen once. The sequenced material came from axillary lymph node tissue. These receptors were taken from a female donor with breast cancer. Some clones in this sample may be carry-over from other donors' samples.

This clonotype was picked up many times. The gene calls are TRBV4-1 and TRBJ2-5; possible D gene TRBD1, 6 bases. Trimming shortened V by 4 bases and J by 5 bases, and 17 bases separated the two germline ends. This CDR3 has 15 residues. Germline CDR1 and CDR2: MGHRA and YSYEKL. The DNA of the CDR3 is TGCGCCAGCAGCCCAACAGGGTCAGGGTGGGAGACCCAGTACTTC. This sequence encodes CASSPTGSGWETQYF.

This clonotype was detected many times. The junction does not match germline at one end; this may be a read error. The V call is TRBV5-1, the J call TRBJ2-5; D is unresolved. There are 11 residues in the CDR3. Germline lookup yields CDR1 SGHRS and CDR2 YFSETQ. In DNA form, the CDR3 reads TGTGCCAGCAGTTACCAAGAGACCCAGTACTTC. It codes for CASSYQETQYF.

In its sample, this clonotype was seen many times. This chain's CDR3 is CASSTLGLAGGVGEQYF. Here the CDR3 DNA reads TGTGCCAGCAGCACCCTAGGGCTAGCGGGAGGGGTGGGCGAGCAGTACTTC. This chain uses TRBV9 with TRBJ2-7; 12 bases agree with TRBD2. This CDR3 is 17 amino acids long. V lost 4 bases and J lost 6; bases outside the gene matches: 14. Germline values: CDR1 SGDLS, CDR2 YYNGEE.

Points on this clonotype: No conserved phenylalanine or tryptophan is present at the end of the CDR3, so a read error is the likely explanation. V is TRBV28 and J is TRBJ2-7; tentatively, D is TRBD1 (6 bases). The CDR3 is 15 amino acids. Germline CDR1 is MDHEN and CDR2 is SYDVKM. Between the trimmed V and J ends, which lost 5 bases and 4 bases, there was a span of 18 bases. The DNA for the CDR3 is TGTGCCAGCAGTCCCACGTTGACAGGAGGTTACGAGCAGTACCTC. It translates to CASSPTLTGGYEQYL.

This clonotype was recorded at least ten times. The chain carries TRBV15 and TRBJ1-3; D remains unclear. Germline V gene sequence: CDR1 LNHNV, CDR2 YYDKDF (reference sequence). CDR3 length equals 18 residues. The V end lost 0 bases, the J end lost 0 bases, and 15 bases lay between the germline ends. The CDR3 DNA reads TGTGCCACCAGCAGAGATAGAGTTGGGGTTAGCTCTGGAAACACCATATATTTT. This translates into CATSRDRVGVSSGNTIYF.

This rearrangement joins TRBV6-5 to TRBJ2-3, with D tentatively TRBD1 (5 bases). Looked up from germline, CDR1 is MNHEY and CDR2 is SVGAGI. Trimming pared 5 bases from V and 3 bases from J, leaving 18 bases between. CDR3 length: 16 amino acids. Here the CDR3 reads CASSGVGVSRTDTQYF. The DNA of the CDR3 is TGTGCCAGCAGTGGAGTAGGGGTGAGCAGGACAGATACGCAGTATTTT.

About this clonotype: The junction differs from germline at one of its ends, possibly a read error. The chain has TRBV30 and TRBJ2-1; the D is unclear. The CDR3 runs 12 residues. The germline V gene has CDR1 GTSNPN and CDR2 SVGIG (reference sequence). The CDR3, as DNA: TGTGCCTGGAGTGTACAGTTGGCTGAGCGGTTCTTC. Its protein product is CAWSVQLAERFF.